This section outlines one TCR beta chain sequence together with its context. J gave up 2 bases and V 5 bases, and 9 bases lay outside the gene matches. Germline V gene lookup returns CDR1 SEHNR and CDR2 FQNEAQ (reference sequence). The CDR3 has 16 amino acids. The data were obtained in a study of blood T cell repertoires in COVID-19. Looking at the study overall: Samples taken during acute and convalescent COVID-19 were collected in the United States, Italy and Spain.

Some clones are missing from TCRdb's copy, which holds only in-frame ones; the method was immunoSEQ multiplex PCR. The sample shows tens of thousands of clones, about 90% of them seen only once. The V gene is TRBV7-9, the J gene TRBJ2-3; TRBD2 matches 8 bases. The receptor comes from a man aged 60-69 years with active COVID-19. Input material: peripheral blood. The CDR3 here is CASSAALADYTDTQYF. The CDR3 nucleotides read TGTGCCAGCAGCGCGGCACTAGCGGACTACACAGATACGCAGTATTTT. Supplemented by reference TRBV7-9 and TRBJ2-3, the full variable domain reads DTGVSQNPRHKITKRGQNVTFRCDPISEHNRLYWYRQTLGQGPEFLTYFQNEAQLEKSRLLSDRFSAERPKGSFSTLEIQRTEQGDSAMYLCASSAALADYTDTQYFGPGTRLTVL.